These 6 T cell receptor beta chains came from one sample sequenced in a study of tumor-infiltrating lymphocytes in primary liver carcinoma. Unsorted whole blood yielded the blood RNA, and germline DNA was also extracted. Priming with a constant-region primer yielded TCR beta cDNA from around 0.45 ug total RNA. ARM-PCR was slightly modified, and three nested multiplex PCR rounds with it gave rise to the TCR beta libraries. Each of the first two PCR rounds ran roughly 10 cycles with TRBV1-TRBV30 forward and C-beta reverse primers. TCRdb used MiXCR to reprocess the multiplex PCR reads, holding one entry per CDR3 protein. The sample gives hundreds of thousands of distinct CDR3 sequences, 60% to 80% of which show up once; 9% to 10% is in the top ten. Sequencing input: peripheral blood. Receptors were obtained from a man aged 40-55 years with primary liver carcinoma and hepatitis B virus infection.

Comments on this clonotype: One base away lies a much larger clone, so this may be a sequencing read error. The V and J genes are TRBV6-5 and TRBJ1-1, with unresolved D. This CDR3 contains 13 residues. Germline V gene lookup returns CDR1 MNHEY and CDR2 SVGAGI. The CDR3 DNA reads TGTGCCAGCAGTTCGTTAGTTAACATTGAAGCTTTCTTT. Its protein is CASSSLVNIEAFF.

About this clonotype: Since the CDR3 does not end with the conserved phenylalanine or tryptophan, this likely comes from a read error. The rearrangement uses TRBV11-2 and TRBJ2-7; TRBD1 matches at 8 bases. The germline CDR1 and CDR2 sequences are SGHAT and FQNNGV. V shed 2 bases and J 4 bases; nucleotides not matched to a gene: 7. The CDR3 loop spans 15 amino acids. CDR3 nucleotide sequence: TGTGCCAGCAGCTTACCGGGACAGGAGAAATACGAGCAGTACATC. Its protein is CASSLPGQEKYEQYI.

The chain employs TRBV5-1 and TRBJ2-7; D is tentatively TRBD1 or TRBD2 (5 bases each). In germline, CDR1 is SGHRS, CDR2 YFSETQ. The CDR3 is made up of 16 amino acids. CDR3: CANSSNPKGPSYEQYV. In nucleotides, the CDR3 is TGCGCCAACAGCTCAAACCCTAAGGGACCTTCCTACGAGCAGTACGTC.

This chain joins TRBV7-9 and TRBJ2-7; no firm D call. V dropped 1 base and J dropped 3 bases, with 7 bases sitting between them. CDR1 is SEHNR, CDR2 FQNEAQ, per germline (reference sequence). The CDR3 contains 13 residues. The CDR3 here is CASSLDADYEQYF. CDR3 coding DNA: TGTGCCAGCAGCTTAGATGCTGACTACGAGCAGTACTTC.

A note on this clonotype: A read error is likely, as this CDR3 ends without the conserved phenylalanine or tryptophan. This rearrangement joins TRBV7-9 to TRBJ2-6, with D possibly being TRBD1 (6 bases). Germline V gives CDR1 SEHNR, CDR2 FQNEAQ (reference sequence). The CDR3 contains 16 residues. V dropped 6 bases and J dropped 2 bases, with 14 bases sitting between them. The CDR3: CASRSYREPGANVLTY. The CDR3 coding sequence is TGTGCCAGCAGAAGTTACAGGGAGCCTGGGGCCAACGTCCTGACTTAC.

The gene calls are TRBV6-1 and TRBJ2-7; D unresolved. CDR3 length: 13 amino acids. V was shortened by 2 bases and J by 4 bases, with 9 bases between the two germline ends. Germline assignment: CDR1 MNHNS and CDR2 SASEGT. The CDR3 spells CASSESLRYEQYF. CDR3 DNA: TGTGCCAGCAGTGAAAGCTTACGATACGAGCAGTACTTC.